The 15 T cell receptor beta chains in this list originate from one sample, sequenced in a study of T cell changes during pregnancy in multiple sclerosis. Using immunoSEQ multiplex PCR, the repertoire was profiled, and TCRdb retains in-frame clones only, with some absent. The repertoire includes about 60,000 clones, 93% of them detected once, and around 4% sits in the top ten. The specimen comprised CD8+ T cells from peripheral blood mononuclear cells, sampled in the second trimester of pregnancy. These receptors were collected from a female donor with multiple sclerosis, enrolled in a pregnancy study.

The V and J genes are TRBV2 and TRBJ1-1, with D hard to call. This CDR3 comprises 13 residues. With 8 bases removed from V and 9 bases from J, the gap between germline ends came to 19 bases. From germline, CDR1 is SNHLY and CDR2 FYNNEI. CDR3 sequence reads: CASHPLNTVQAFF. CDR3 bases: TGTGCCAGCCACCCTTTGAATACGGTGCAAGCTTTCTTT. The entire variable domain, with the rest obtained from reference TRBV2 and TRBJ1-1, is as follows: EPEVTQTPSHQVTQMGQEVILRCVPISNHLYFYWYRQILGQKVEFLVSFYNNEISEKSEIFDDQFSVERPDGSNFTLKIRSTKLEDSAMYFCASHPLNTVQAFFGQGTRLTVV.

The V and J genes are TRBV27 and TRBJ2-2, with no clear D. V dropped 1 base and J dropped 8 bases, with 8 bases sitting between them. CDR1 is MNHEY, CDR2 SMNVEV, per germline (reference sequence). This CDR3 has 13 amino acids. The CDR3 nucleotides are TGTGCCAGCAGTTTATGGTACGAGGGGGAGCTGTTTTTT. Its protein product is CASSLWYEGELFF.

This chain uses TRBV13 with TRBJ2-3; TRBD2 matches at 8 bases. Losses at the gene ends were 3 bases for V and 2 bases for J; bases not matched to a gene: 1. Germline V CDR1 and CDR2: PRHDT, FYEKMQ (reference sequence). The CDR3 consists of 14 residues. CDR3 DNA: TGTGCCAGCAGCTTGCGGGAGGACACAGATACGCAGTATTTT. It translates to CASSLREDTDTQYF.

This chain links TRBV5-4 with TRBJ2-2, with TRBD2 matching 9 bases. Trimming cost V 5 bases and J 6 bases; bases outside gene matches: 5. Germline V gives CDR1 SGHNT, CDR2 YYREEE (reference sequence). The CDR3 is 14 amino acids. Written as DNA, the CDR3 is TGTGCCAGCAGTCTTAGCGGGAGAGCCGGGGAGCTGTTTTTT. Translation: CASSLSGRAGELFF.

CDR3 amino acids: CSVVAGPRYEQYF. The CDR3 DNA is TGCAGCGTTGTAGCCGGTCCCCGCTACGAGCAGTACTTC. The chain joins TRBV29-1 to TRBJ2-7; D is ambiguous. V lost 4 bases, J lost 3 bases, and 13 bases lay in between. Germline V CDR1 and CDR2: SQVTM, ANQGSEA. The CDR3 spans 13 residues.

This clone was found once. The J gene is TRBJ1-5, the V gene TRBV19; D not resolved. The ends were cut back, 5 bases at V and 4 bases at J, with 9 bases in the middle. CDR3 size: 13 residues. The germline gives CDR1 LNHDA, CDR2 SQIVND (reference sequence). The chain's CDR3 is CASSARWNQPQHF. The DNA for the CDR3 is TGTGCCAGTAGTGCCAGGTGGAATCAGCCCCAGCATTTT.

The rearrangement links TRBV9 to TRBJ2-1; D possibly corresponds to TRBD2 (6 bases). This CDR3 region has 16 residues. Germline values: CDR1 SGDLS, CDR2 YYNGEE. V lost 3 bases, J lost 0 bases, and 13 bases lay in between. Here the CDR3 DNA reads TGTGCCAGCAGCGGGCGGGGAGACACCTCCTACAATGAGCAGTTCTTC. Translating gives CASSGRGDTSYNEQFF.

This clone is a singleton in its sample. The chain is built from TRBV9 and TRBJ1-4, with D possibly TRBD1 on 6 matching bases. Trimming took 4 bases from V and 8 from J, leaving 18 bases between them. The germline V gene has CDR1 SGDLS and CDR2 YYNGEE. This CDR3 comprises 15 residues. CDR3 loop: CASSPSQGKGEKLFF. Here the CDR3 DNA reads TGTGCCAGCAGCCCCTCCCAGGGGAAAGGAGAAAAACTGTTTTTT.

The chain joins TRBV10-3 to TRBJ1-2; a weak D match, TRBD1 (6 bases). This CDR3 contains 17 residues. V lost 8 bases and J 2 bases, leaving 24 bases between the germline ends. Germline V gene data show CDR1 as ENHRY and CDR2 as SYGVKD. CDR3 sequence: CAIAVSTTGALNYGYTF. DNA of the CDR3: TGTGCCATCGCCGTGTCCACGACAGGAGCCTTGAACTATGGCTACACCTTC.

The chain has TRBV7-9 and TRBJ2-7, with 9 bases that match TRBD1. The germline V gene has CDR1 SEHNR and CDR2 FQNEAQ (reference sequence). The ends lost 5 bases at V and 5 bases at J; junction bases unmatched: 4. CDR3 size: 13 residues. The CDR3 reads CASSQGQGNEQYF. In DNA, the CDR3 is TGTGCCAGCAGCCAAGGACAGGGGAACGAGCAGTACTTC.

The chain employs TRBV7-6 and TRBJ1-5; no clear D. This CDR3 is built from 13 residues. Germline V gene data show CDR1 as SGHVS and CDR2 as FNYEAQ. Trimming took 5 bases from V and 3 from J, leaving 8 bases between them. CDR3 DNA sequence: TGTGCCAGCAGCCCCTCCTTCAATCAGCCCCAGCATTTT. It translates to CASSPSFNQPQHF.

The chain recombines TRBV9 with TRBJ2-1, with 7 bases matching TRBD1. The germline V gene encodes CDR1 SGDLS and CDR2 YYNGEE. Germline trimming cut 0 bases from V and 4 bases from J; bases unmatched to any gene: 4. The CDR3 is 15 residues long. The CDR3 region is CASSVETGWYNEQFF. CDR3 nucleotide sequence: TGTGCCAGCAGCGTAGAGACAGGGTGGTACAATGAGCAGTTCTTC.

For the CDR3, the DNA is TGTGCCAGCAGCCTACTTCGCACCGGGGAGCTGTTTTTT. This encodes CASSLLRTGELFF. The chain couples TRBV14 to TRBJ2-2; D is uncertain. Germline loops: CDR1 SGHDN, CDR2 FVKESK. The V end was cut by 4 bases, the J end by 4 bases, with 7 bases between. The CDR3 is 13 amino acids.

In its sample, this clone was seen once. V and J are TRBV13 and TRBJ1-4; a possible D gene is TRBD1 (6 bases). The V gene lost 5 bases and the J gene lost 3 bases, with 10 bases spanning the gap. The germline gives CDR1 PRHDT, CDR2 FYEKMQ (reference sequence). The CDR3 consists of 14 residues. CDR3 region: CASSQTGPNEKLFF. Here the CDR3 DNA reads TGTGCCAGCAGCCAGACAGGACCTAATGAAAAACTGTTTTTT.

The V call is TRBV7-9, the J call TRBJ2-3; 10 bases agree with TRBD1. This CDR3 region has 14 residues. Looked up from germline, CDR1 is SEHNR and CDR2 is FQNEAQ (reference sequence). V dropped 5 bases and J dropped 4; count of bases not matched to a gene: 3. CDR3 region: CASSPGTGADTQYF. The CDR3 DNA reads as TGTGCCAGCAGCCCCGGGACAGGGGCAGATACGCAGTATTTT. Using reference TRBV7-9 and TRBJ2-3 for the parts outside the CDR3, the full variable domain is DTGVSQNPRHKITKRGQNVTFRCDPISEHNRLYWYRQTLGQGPEFLTYFQNEAQLEKSRLLSDRFSAERPKGSFSTLEIQRTEQGDSAMYLCASSPGTGADTQYFGPGTRLTVL.